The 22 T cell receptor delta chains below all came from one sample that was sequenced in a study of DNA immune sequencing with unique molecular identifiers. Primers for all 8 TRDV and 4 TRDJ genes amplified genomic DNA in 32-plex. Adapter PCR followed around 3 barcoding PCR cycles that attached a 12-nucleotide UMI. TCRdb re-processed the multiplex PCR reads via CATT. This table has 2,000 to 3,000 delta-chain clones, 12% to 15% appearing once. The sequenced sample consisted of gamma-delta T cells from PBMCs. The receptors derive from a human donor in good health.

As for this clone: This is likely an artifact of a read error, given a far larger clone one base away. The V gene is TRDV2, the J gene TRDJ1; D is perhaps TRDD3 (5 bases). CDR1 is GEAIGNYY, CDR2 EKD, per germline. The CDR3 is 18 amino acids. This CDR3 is CACDTLWGANEYTDELIF. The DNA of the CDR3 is TGTGCCTGTGACACCTTATGGGGTGCCAATGAGTACACCGATGAACTCATCTTT.

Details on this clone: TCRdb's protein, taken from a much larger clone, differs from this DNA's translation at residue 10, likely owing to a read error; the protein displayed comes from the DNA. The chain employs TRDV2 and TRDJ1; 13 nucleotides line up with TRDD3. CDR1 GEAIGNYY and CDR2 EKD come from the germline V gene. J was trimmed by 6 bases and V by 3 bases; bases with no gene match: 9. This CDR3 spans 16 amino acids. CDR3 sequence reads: CACDVLGDTSENKLIF. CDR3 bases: TGTGCCTGTGACGTACTGGGGGATACGAGTGAAAATAAACTCATCTTT.

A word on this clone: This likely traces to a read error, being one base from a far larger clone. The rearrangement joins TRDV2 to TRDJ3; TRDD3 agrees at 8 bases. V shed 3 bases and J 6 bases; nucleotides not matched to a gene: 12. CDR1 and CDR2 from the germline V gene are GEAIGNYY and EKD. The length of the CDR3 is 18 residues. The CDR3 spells CACDPILGGSQDTRQMFF. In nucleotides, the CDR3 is TGTGCCTGTGACCCAATACTTGGGGGATCCCAGGACACCCGACAGATGTTTTTC.

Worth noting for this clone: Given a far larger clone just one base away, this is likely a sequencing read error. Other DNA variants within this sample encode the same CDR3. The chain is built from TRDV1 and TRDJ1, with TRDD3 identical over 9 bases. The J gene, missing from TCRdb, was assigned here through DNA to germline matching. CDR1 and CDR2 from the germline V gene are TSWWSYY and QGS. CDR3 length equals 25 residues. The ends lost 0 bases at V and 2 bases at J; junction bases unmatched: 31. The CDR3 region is CALGELDTDAITGGPGTRYTDKLIF. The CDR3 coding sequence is TGTGCTCTTGGGGAACTTGATACTGACGCAATAACTGGGGGACCCGGGACCAGGTATACCGATAAACTCATCTTT.

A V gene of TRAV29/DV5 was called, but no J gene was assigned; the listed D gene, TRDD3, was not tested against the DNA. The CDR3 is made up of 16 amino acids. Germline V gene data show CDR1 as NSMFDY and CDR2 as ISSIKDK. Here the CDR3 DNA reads TGTGCAGCAAGCGTCAAAGGCTGGGGGTCCACCTTTGAGCTCATCTTT. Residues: CAASVKGWGSTFELIF.

The CDR3 DNA reads TGTGCTCTTGGGGAAAGCCCCCATCCTTTGACAGCACAACTCTTCTTT. This translates into CALGESPHPLTAQLFF. The V gene was left uncalled, and the J gene is TRDJ2. The CDR3 loop spans 16 amino acids.

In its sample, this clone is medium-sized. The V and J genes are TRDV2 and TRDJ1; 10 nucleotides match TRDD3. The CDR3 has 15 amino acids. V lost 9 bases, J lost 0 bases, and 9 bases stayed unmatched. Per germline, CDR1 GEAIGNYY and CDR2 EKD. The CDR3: CAPSTGGSYTDKLIF. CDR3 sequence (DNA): TGTGCCCCTAGTACTGGGGGATCGTACACCGATAAACTCATCTTT.

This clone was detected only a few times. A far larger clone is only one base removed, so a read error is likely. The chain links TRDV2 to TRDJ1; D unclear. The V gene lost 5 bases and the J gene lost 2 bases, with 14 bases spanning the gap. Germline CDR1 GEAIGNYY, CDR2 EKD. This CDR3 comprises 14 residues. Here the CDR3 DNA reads TGTGCCTGTGGCTTGCTTACTGAGACCGATAAACTCATCTTT. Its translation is CACGLLTETDKLIF.

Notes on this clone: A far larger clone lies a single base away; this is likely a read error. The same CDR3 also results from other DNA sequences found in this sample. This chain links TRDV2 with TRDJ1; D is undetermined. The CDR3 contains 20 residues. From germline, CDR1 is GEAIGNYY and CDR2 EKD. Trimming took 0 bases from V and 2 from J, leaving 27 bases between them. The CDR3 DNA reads TGTGCCTGTGACACCCTCCCGTTTTTGAACACACTCGGTTCGACCGATAAACTCATCTTT. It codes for CACDTLPFLNTLGSTDKLIF.

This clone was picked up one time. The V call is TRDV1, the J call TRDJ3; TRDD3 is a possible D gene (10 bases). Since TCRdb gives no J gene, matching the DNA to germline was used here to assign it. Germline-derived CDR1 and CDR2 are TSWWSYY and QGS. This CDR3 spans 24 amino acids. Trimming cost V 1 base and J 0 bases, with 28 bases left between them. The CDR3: CALGERSFLRILGDCSWDTRQMFF. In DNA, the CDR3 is TGTGCTCTTGGGGAACGGTCCTTCCTACGGATACTGGGGGATTGCTCCTGGGACACCCGACAGATGTTTTTC.

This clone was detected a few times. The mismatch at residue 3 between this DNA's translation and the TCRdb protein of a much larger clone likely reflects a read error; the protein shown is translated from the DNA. The CDR3 region is CAFDLLGTNTDKLIF. The CDR3 DNA follows: TGTGCCTTTGACCTACTGGGGACGAACACCGATAAACTCATCTTT. This rearrangement joins TRDV2 to TRDJ1; 7 nucleotides agree with TRDD3. The length of the CDR3 is 15 residues. Germline V gives CDR1 GEAIGNYY, CDR2 EKD.

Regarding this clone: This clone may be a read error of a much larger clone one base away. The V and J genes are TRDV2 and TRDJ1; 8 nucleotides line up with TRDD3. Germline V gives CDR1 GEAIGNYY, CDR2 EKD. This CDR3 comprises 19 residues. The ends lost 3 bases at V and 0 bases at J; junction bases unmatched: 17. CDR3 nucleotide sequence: TGTGCCTGTGACCCCCTAGGACTGTGGGATACGCCAGACACCGATAAACTCATCTTT. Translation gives CACDPLGLWDTPDTDKLIF.

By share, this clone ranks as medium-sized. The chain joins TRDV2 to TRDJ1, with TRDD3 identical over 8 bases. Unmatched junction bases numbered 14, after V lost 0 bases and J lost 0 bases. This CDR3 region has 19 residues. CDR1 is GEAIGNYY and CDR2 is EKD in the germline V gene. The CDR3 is CACDTVATGGPPYTDKLIF. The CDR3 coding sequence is TGTGCCTGTGACACCGTTGCGACTGGGGGCCCCCCCTACACCGATAAACTCATCTTT.

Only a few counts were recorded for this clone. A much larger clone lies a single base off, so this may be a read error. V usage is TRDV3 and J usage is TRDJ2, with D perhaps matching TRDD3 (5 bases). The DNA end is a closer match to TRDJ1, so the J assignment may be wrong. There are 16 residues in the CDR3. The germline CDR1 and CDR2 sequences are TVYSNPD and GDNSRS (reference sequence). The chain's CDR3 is CAFGRCRLGYTDKLIF. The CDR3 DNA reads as TGTGCCTTTGGTCGCTGCCGATTGGGGTACACCGATAAACTCATCTTT.

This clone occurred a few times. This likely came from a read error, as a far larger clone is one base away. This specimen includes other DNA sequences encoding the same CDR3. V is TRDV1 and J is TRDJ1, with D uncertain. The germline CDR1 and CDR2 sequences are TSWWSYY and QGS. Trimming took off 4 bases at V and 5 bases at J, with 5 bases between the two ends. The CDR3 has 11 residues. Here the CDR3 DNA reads TGTGCTCTTGGGGGGACAGATAAACTCATCTTT. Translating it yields CALGGTDKLIF.

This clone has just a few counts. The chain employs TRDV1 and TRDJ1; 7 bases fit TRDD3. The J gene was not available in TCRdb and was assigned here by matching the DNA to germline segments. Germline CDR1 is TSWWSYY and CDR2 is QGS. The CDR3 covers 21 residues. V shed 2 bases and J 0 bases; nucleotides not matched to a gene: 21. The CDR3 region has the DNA TGTGCTCTTGGGGAATCGTCTTCATCCCCTTGGGGGAGGTCGAACACCGATAAACTCATCTTT. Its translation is CALGESSSSPWGRSNTDKLIF.

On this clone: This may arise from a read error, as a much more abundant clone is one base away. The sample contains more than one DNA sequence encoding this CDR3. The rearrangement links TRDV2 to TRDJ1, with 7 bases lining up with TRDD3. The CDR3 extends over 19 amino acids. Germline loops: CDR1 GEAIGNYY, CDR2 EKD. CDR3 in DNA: TGTGCCTGTGACTTGTTGGGGGACCATATCAACGTTTACACCGATAAACTCATTTTT. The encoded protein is CACDLLGDHINVYTDKLIF.

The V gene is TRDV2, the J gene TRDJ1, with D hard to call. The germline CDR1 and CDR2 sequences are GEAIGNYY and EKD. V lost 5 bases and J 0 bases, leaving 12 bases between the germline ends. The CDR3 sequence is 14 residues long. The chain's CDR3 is CACVSVGHTDKLIF. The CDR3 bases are TGTGCCTGTGTTTCTGTGGGACACACCGATAAACTCATCTTT.

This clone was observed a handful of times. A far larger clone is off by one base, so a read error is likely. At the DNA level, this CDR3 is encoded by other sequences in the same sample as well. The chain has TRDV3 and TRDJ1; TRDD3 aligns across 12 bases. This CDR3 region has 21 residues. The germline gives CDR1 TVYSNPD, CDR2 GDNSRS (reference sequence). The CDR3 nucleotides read TGTGCCTTTACATCCTTCCTGGGGGATACGGTCCTCCCCTTGTACACCGATAAACTTATCTTT. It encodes CAFTSFLGDTVLPLYTDKLIF.

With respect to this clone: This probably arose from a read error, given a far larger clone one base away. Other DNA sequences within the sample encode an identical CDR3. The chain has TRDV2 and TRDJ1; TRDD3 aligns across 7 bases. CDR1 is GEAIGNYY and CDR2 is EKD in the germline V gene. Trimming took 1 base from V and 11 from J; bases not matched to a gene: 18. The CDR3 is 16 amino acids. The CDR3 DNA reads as TGTGCCTGTGACACACTGGGGACTGGCCTAGATCCCAAGCTCATCTTT. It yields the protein CACDTLGTGLDPKLIF.

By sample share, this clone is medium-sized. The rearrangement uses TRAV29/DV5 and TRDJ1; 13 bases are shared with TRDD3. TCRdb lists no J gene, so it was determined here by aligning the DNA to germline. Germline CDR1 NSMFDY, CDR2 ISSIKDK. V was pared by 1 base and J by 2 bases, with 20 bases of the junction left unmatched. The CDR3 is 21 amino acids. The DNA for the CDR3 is TGTGCAGCAAGCTCCCAAGGAGCTTACACTGGGGGATACGCAAGTACCGATAAACTCATCTTT. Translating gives CAASSQGAYTGGYASTDKLIF.

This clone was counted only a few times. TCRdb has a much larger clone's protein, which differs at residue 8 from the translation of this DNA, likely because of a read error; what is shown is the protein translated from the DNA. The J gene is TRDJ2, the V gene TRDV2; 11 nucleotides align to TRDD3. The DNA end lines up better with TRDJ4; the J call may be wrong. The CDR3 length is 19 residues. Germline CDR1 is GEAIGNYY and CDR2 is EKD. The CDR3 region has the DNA TGTGCCTGTGACGAGATCTCGTCTGGGGGATACCCGTACACCGATAAACTGATCTTT. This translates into CACDEISSGGYPYTDKLIF.